Given below is one T cell receptor beta chain in context. Its cognate antigen has yet to be identified. Per-nucleotide qualities are absent, and no much larger clonotype sits a single base away. The immunoSEQ Assay was used to sequence TCRbeta CDR3 regions. After extraction, genomic DNA underwent amplification by bias-controlled multiplex PCR, followed by high-throughput sequencing. The authors' pipeline ran thus. To quantify the absolute abundance of every unique TCRbeta CDR3 region, sequences were collapsed and filtered. Usable DNA was measured by amplifying reference genes present in all nucleated cells, and TCRbeta template counts were normalized to that usable DNA to estimate T cell fraction. Repertoire TCRs were annotated as SARS-CoV-2-specific when V gene, CDR3 amino acid sequence and J gene were exactly matched to a known reactive TCR set. The reference SARS-CoV-2 TCR set came from MIRA and was filtered for enrichment in COVID-19-positive ImmuneCODE repertoires, removing public or cross-reactive TCRs. Using the MIRA antigens, annotated TCRs were further analysed by specific ORF or by position within an ORF. Depth was the summed frequency of annotated unique rearrangements, while breadth was defined as annotated unique rearrangements over total unique productive rearrangements. Group comparisons of TCR breadth used two-sided Wilcoxon rank-sum tests. TCRdb's version of the immuneACCESS table is confined to in-frame rearrangements and falls short of the full clone set. An unresolved V gene accounts for under half of the shortfall where checked; the remainder is of unknown origin. For V, J and clone size, that table is used; D and trimming come from the DNA. The sample yields 300,000 to 500,000 clones; roughly nine tenths were counted once. Clones ranked in the top ten supply 3.5% of the sample.

The junction shows trimming of 2 bases on V and 3 bases on J, plus 14 bases between the germline ends. For CDR1 and CDR2, the germline V gene (reference sequence) lists SEHNR and FQNEAQ. The CDR3 covers 15 residues, taking in both the cysteine and the phenylalanine. Only CDR3 DNA is held: 45 bases, read in frame from base 1. Reading the label with the study, this specimen's treatment or condition is: some 20 received Ad26.COV2.S at low or high dose, single or two shots; about 5 received placebo; per-sample allocation not given. For vaccine and placebo recipients, repertoires were sequenced using samples collected on day 63 after the first injection. In Cohort 1b, some 25 adults aged 18-55 years were enrolled at a single site in Boston, USA, between 29 July and 7 August 2020. Ad26.COV2.S was a replication-incompetent adenovirus type 26 vector expressing a prefusion-stabilized SARS-CoV-2 spike protein from the original Wuhan strain.

This specimen belongs to a study of Ad26.COV2.S vaccination and SARS-CoV-2 variants (dated by TCRdb to about 2021). Regarding the study in general: Vaccine-arm donors came from COV1001, a multicentre, randomized, double-blind, placebo-controlled phase I-IIa trial of Ad26.COV2.S in healthy adults. TCRbeta repertoire sequencing was used to assess the specificity and breadth of SARS-CoV-2-reactive T cell receptors after Ad26.COV2.S vaccination. Investigators remained blinded to trial group allocation during experiments and outcome assessment. Participants in the trial were split at random into five groups of five each, receiving low-dose or high-dose Ad26.COV2.S once or twice, or else placebo on both occasions. A total of some 30 samples were included in the TCR-sequenced set, comprising around 19 Ad26.COV2.S vaccine recipients, 5 placebo recipients and 8 SARS-CoV-2 convalescent individuals. Dosing of Ad26.COV2.S was intramuscular, at either 5x10^10 or 1x10^11 viral particles, delivered as one shot or as two shots spaced 56 days apart. General study outcomes and caveats: The study was not powered for comparison of responses between vaccine doses or regimens. Ad26.COV2.S recipients had higher spike-specific TCR breadth than placebo recipients (P = 0.0014). After vaccination, substantial breadth of spike-specific CD8+ and CD4+ T cell responses was reported. According to the authors, total T cell responses may have been underestimated by the TCR breadth and depth analyses. Vaccine and placebo recipients had similar non-spike TCR breadth, a finding consistent with the vaccine containing only spike.

Sequenced material: peripheral blood, taken in a trial of Ad26.COV2.S vaccine versus placebo. The receptor chain draws on TRBV7-9 and TRBJ2-7; TRBD1 might be the D gene, on 6 matching bases. This receptor was taken from a person aged 18 to 59 who received the Ad26.COV2.S COVID-19 vaccine or a placebo. The CDR3 region: CASSLTPGHFYEQYF. The DNA reads TGTGCCAGCAGCTTAACCCCGGGACACTTCTACGAGCAGTACTTC.